This T cell receptor beta chain is drawn from a study of shared clonotypes between healthy human individuals. Overall study: Every donor yielded three CD4 naive, three CD4 memory, two CD8 naive and one CD8 memory plate. General study results and limits: Generation probabilities were higher for clonotypes shared across all four sorted-subset donors than for unshared ones.

The CDR3 has 17 residues. Per the germline V gene, CDR1 is SGHKS and CDR2 is YYEKEE (reference sequence). V shed 0 bases, J shed 1 base, and the junction held 8 bases outside the gene matches. It was at deep level that the assay was run. It was across several immunoSEQ plates that each subset's genomic DNA was evenly split. The assay was immunoSEQ multiplex PCR, and TCRdb's table has in-frame clones only and misses some. Among more than 2 million clones listed, around 93% were seen once. Naive CD8 cells were CD45RO-negative, positively selected for CCR7, excluding terminally differentiated effector memory CD45RA+ cells. Remarks on this clone: Its target is unknown.

This receptor was identified in a young man in good health. Some clones in this sample may be carry-over from other donors' samples. The chain carries TRBV5-5 and TRBJ2-7, with 9 bases that match TRBD1. Sequencing input: naive CD8+ T cells from PBMCs. The CDR3 loop is CASSLGDRAKGSYEQYF. The CDR3 DNA reads TGTGCCAGCAGCTTGGGGGACAGGGCGAAGGGGTCCTACGAGCAGTACTTC.